These 24 T cell receptor beta chains were sequenced from one sample in a study of blood T cell repertoires in COVID-19. The protocol was immunoSEQ multiplex PCR, while the TCRdb copy is restricted to in-frame clones and leaves out a portion. Here the sample spans about 68,000 clones, approximately 90% being singletons. Material: peripheral blood. These receptor sequences come from a man aged 50 to 60 with acute or convalescent COVID-19.

The chain employs TRBV14 and TRBJ2-7; no clear D gene. Per germline, CDR1 SGHDN and CDR2 FVKESK. The CDR3 spans 13 residues. V was pared by 0 bases and J by 7 bases, with 10 bases between. CDR3 in amino acids: CASSQEAVGEQYV. The CDR3 nucleotides are TGTGCCAGCAGCCAAGAGGCGGTTGGGGAGCAGTACGTC.

The rearrangement joins TRBV30 to TRBJ1-6; the D gene is possibly TRBD1 (6 bases). V was clipped by 4 bases and J by 14 bases, with 21 bases between them. The CDR3 runs to 14 residues. The germline CDR1 and CDR2 sequences are GTSNPN and SVGIG (reference sequence). Here the CDR3 reads CAWNGDMRYGALHF. CDR3 sequence (DNA): TGTGCCTGGAATGGGGACATGAGATATGGGGCCCTCCACTTT.

This clone has just one count. The CDR3 nucleotides read TGTGCCAGCAGCAGATGGGGACAGATCACAGATACGCAGTATTTT. Residues: CASSRWGQITDTQYF. The gene calls are TRBV21-1 and TRBJ2-3; the DNA was not used to check the table's D call, TRBD1. TRBV21-1 is noted as a pseudogene. The CDR3 has 15 residues.

This clone was counted only a few times. V gene TRBV19 combines with J gene TRBJ2-1; unclear D gene. The CDR3 length is 14 residues. CDR1 and CDR2 (germline): LNHDA, SQIVND (reference sequence). Trimming cost V 2 bases and J 2 bases, with 7 bases left between them. The CDR3 nucleotides are TGTGCCAGTAGTATATACGCGCCCTACAATGAGCAGTTCTTC. Translated, it gives CASSIYAPYNEQFF.

This chain connects TRBV3-1 (or the pseudogene TRBV3-2) to TRBJ2-3; 9 positions agree with TRBD2. This CDR3 contains 17 residues. Germline CDR1 LGHDT, CDR2 YNNKEL (reference sequence). Trimming cost V 0 bases and J 6 bases; bases outside gene matches: 10. The CDR3 reads CASSQDRREGLRDTQYF. CDR3 in DNA: TGTGCCAGCAGCCAAGATCGGCGGGAGGGCCTCAGGGATACGCAGTATTTT.

This clone turned up a few times. V gene TRBV19 combines with J gene TRBJ1-6; D unresolved. The CDR3 sequence is 13 residues long. Germline values: CDR1 LNHDA, CDR2 SQIVND (reference sequence). Trimming shortened V by 8 bases and J by 8 bases, and 13 bases separated the two germline ends. CDR3 in DNA: TGTGCCAGTGCTTATCAGCAGGATTCACCCCTCCACTTT. It is translated as CASAYQQDSPLHF.

V is TRBV28 and J is TRBJ1-4, with a tentative D call TRBD1 (5 bases). The CDR3 contains 15 residues. Trimming pared 1 base from V and 7 bases from J, leaving 13 bases between. Germline V gene data show CDR1 as MDHEN and CDR2 as SYDVKM. This CDR3 reads CASSLSGPMSEKLFF. The CDR3 DNA reads as TGTGCCAGCAGTTTATCAGGGCCGATGAGTGAAAAACTGTTTTTT.

The chain carries TRBV5-1 and TRBJ2-7; 11 nucleotides line up with TRBD1. Germline lookup yields CDR1 SGHRS and CDR2 YFSETQ. This CDR3 is 17 amino acids long. V shed 4 bases and J 2 bases; nucleotides not matched to a gene: 11. Written as DNA, the CDR3 is TGCGCCAGCAGCGTACGGACAGGGGGCGCCAAGCCCTACGAGCAGTACTTC. As protein: CASSVRTGGAKPYEQYF.

The chain couples TRBV15 to TRBJ1-3, with D maybe TRBD1 (5 bases). V lost 0 bases to trimming and J lost 4 bases, with 13 bases between them. The CDR3 runs to 16 residues. Germline V lookup: CDR1 LNHNV, CDR2 YYDKDF (reference sequence). The CDR3 DNA sequence: TGTGCCACCAGCAGAGATCATTCAGGGTCCGGAAACACCATATATTTT. Protein product: CATSRDHSGSGNTIYF.

V usage is TRBV11-2 and J usage is TRBJ2-3; the match to TRBD2 covers 8 bases. CDR1 SGHAT and CDR2 FQNNGV come from the germline V gene. V was pared by 6 bases and J by 1 base, with 9 bases of the junction left unmatched. The CDR3 spans 16 residues. CDR3 coding DNA: TGTGCCAGCAGGCCTTGGGGCGGGAGGCGCACAGATACGCAGTATTTT. It specifies CASRPWGGRRTDTQYF.

The V gene is TRBV7-9, the J gene TRBJ2-1; TRBD2 matches 9 bases. Germline V lookup: CDR1 SEHNR, CDR2 FQNEAQ (reference sequence). The ends lost 3 bases at V and 2 bases at J; junction bases unmatched: 14. This CDR3 has 19 residues. CDR3 nucleotides: TGTGCCAGCAGCTTCAAGCTTTGGCTAGCGGGAAGAGCCTACAATGAGCAGTTCTTC. As protein: CASSFKLWLAGRAYNEQFF.

This clone was counted once. This rearrangement joins TRBV18 to TRBJ2-7; D may be TRBD2 (6 bases). V shed 0 bases and J shed 7 bases, with 10 bases lying between them. This CDR3 contains 13 residues. The germline V gene encodes CDR1 KGHSH and CDR2 LQKENI. CDR3 protein: CASSPPEGREQYF. CDR3 in DNA: TGTGCCAGCTCACCACCGGAGGGTAGGGAGCAGTACTTC.

This chain uses TRBV19 with TRBJ1-3, with no clear D. The CDR3 extends over 13 amino acids. CDR1 and CDR2 from the germline V gene are LNHDA and SQIVND (reference sequence). The V gene lost 6 bases and the J gene lost 0 bases, with 6 bases spanning the gap. DNA of the CDR3: TGTGCCAGTAGGAGAGCCTCTGGAAACACCATATATTTT. Translated: CASRRASGNTIYF.

This rearrangement joins TRBV6-5 to TRBJ2-1; 7 nucleotides match TRBD1. This CDR3 is 15 amino acids long. CDR1 and CDR2 from the germline V gene are MNHEY and SVGAGI. V gave up 6 bases and J gave up 4 bases; unmatched junction bases: 9. The CDR3 DNA sequence: TGTGCCAGCAGCAAGGGGACAGCTTCATACAATGAGCAGTTCTTC. Translation: CASSKGTASYNEQFF.

This rearrangement joins TRBV5-1 to TRBJ2-2; D may be TRBD2 (5 bases). The ends were cut back, 0 bases at V and 7 bases at J, with 16 bases in the middle. This CDR3 contains 16 residues. Per the germline V gene, CDR1 is SGHRS and CDR2 is YFSETQ. CDR3 nucleotide sequence: TGCGCCAGCAGCTTGGTATCCGGGATAGTCGGCGGGGAGCTGTTTTTT. This encodes CASSLVSGIVGGELFF.

This chain connects TRBV28 to TRBJ1-6; no firm D call. Germline V gives CDR1 MDHEN, CDR2 SYDVKM. Trimming took 7 bases from V and 0 from J, leaving 10 bases between them. There are 15 residues in the CDR3. In DNA form, the CDR3 reads TGTGCCAGCACCCCGCGGATCTCCTATAATTCACCCCTCCACTTT. Protein: CASTPRISYNSPLHF.

This clone was picked up one time. The J gene is TRBJ1-1, the V gene TRBV6-4, with D possibly being TRBD1 (6 bases). In germline, CDR1 is MRHNA, CDR2 SNTAGT. V was shortened by 6 bases and J by 3 bases, with 14 bases between the two germline ends. This CDR3 contains 14 residues. CDR3 amino acids: CASRVVGGDTEAFF. The DNA for the CDR3 is TGTGCCAGCAGAGTCGTAGGGGGAGACACTGAAGCTTTCTTT.

The chain uses TRBV14 and TRBJ2-3; D possibly corresponds to TRBD1 (6 bases). From germline, CDR1 is SGHDN and CDR2 FVKESK. The CDR3 is made up of 14 amino acids. Trimming removed 2 bases from V and 8 bases from J, with 14 bases in between. CDR3: CASSQSPLGGTQYF. The CDR3 nucleotides read TGTGCCAGCAGCCAAAGCCCCCTAGGGGGTACGCAGTATTTT.

The gene calls are TRBV2 and TRBJ1-4; TRBD1 matches 7 bases. The germline gives CDR1 SNHLY, CDR2 FYNNEI. Trimming cost V 1 base and J 5 bases; bases outside gene matches: 1. This CDR3 contains 14 residues. The CDR3 loop reads CASSEVTGNEKLFF. The CDR3 DNA is TGTGCCAGCAGTGAAGTGACAGGGAATGAAAAACTGTTTTTT.

The chain has TRBV30 and TRBJ2-2, with D uncertain. Germline V gives CDR1 GTSNPN, CDR2 SVGIG (reference sequence). CDR3 size: 14 residues. V was pared by 1 base and J by 7 bases, with 13 bases between. The CDR3 is CAWSALVPHGELFF. The DNA of the CDR3 is TGTGCCTGGAGTGCGTTAGTCCCTCACGGGGAGCTGTTTTTT. Drawing the rest from reference TRBV30 and TRBJ2-2, the complete variable domain is SQTIHQWPATLVQPVGSPLSLECTVEGTSNPNLYWYRQAAGRGLQLLFYSVGIGQISSEVPQNLSASRPQDRQFILSSKKLLLSDSGFYLCAWSALVPHGELFFGEGSRLTVL.

The V and J genes are TRBV14 and TRBJ2-1; 9 bases align to TRBD2. Germline loops: CDR1 SGHDN, CDR2 FVKESK. Trimming cost V 1 base and J 3 bases; bases outside gene matches: 1. CDR3 size: 15 residues. The chain's CDR3 is CASSQGTSDYNEQFF. In DNA form, the CDR3 reads TGTGCCAGCAGCCAAGGGACTAGCGACTACAATGAGCAGTTCTTC.

The chain employs TRBV6-5 and TRBJ1-1; the match to TRBD1 covers 10 bases. CDR1 is MNHEY and CDR2 is SVGAGI in the germline V gene. The CDR3 has 15 amino acids. Trimming at V came to 4 bases and at J to 5 bases, leaving 7 bases not matched to a gene. CDR3 sequence reads: CASSFAGTGVTEAFF. CDR3 nucleotide sequence: TGTGCCAGCAGTTTCGCCGGGACAGGGGTTACTGAAGCTTTCTTT.

V is TRBV7-6 and J is TRBJ2-3; the match to TRBD2 covers 9 bases. CDR1 and CDR2 from the germline V gene are SGHVS and FNYEAQ. CDR3 length: 15 amino acids. The V and J ends lost 5 bases and 4 bases, in that order; junction bases with no gene match: 7. The CDR3 DNA reads TGTGCCAGCAGCCCTAGCGGGGCCTACCCAGATACGCAGTATTTT. It codes for CASSPSGAYPDTQYF.

The chain couples TRBV5-1 to TRBJ2-3; D possibly corresponds to TRBD1 (6 bases). V was shortened by 0 bases and J by 1 base, with 9 bases between the two germline ends. Germline loops: CDR1 SGHRS, CDR2 YFSETQ. CDR3 length: 15 amino acids. This CDR3 reads CASSLGGGGTDTQYF. CDR3 in DNA: TGCGCCAGCAGCTTGGGAGGGGGTGGCACAGATACGCAGTATTTT.